These 15 T cell receptor beta chains were sequenced from one sample in a study of blood T cells in healthy people across ages. Next came a second PCR, run for about 7 to 11 cycles, which used a sample-barcoded 5' primer along with a J-beta primer mix. TCRdb ran MiXCR on the 5' RACE reads and lists one entry per CDR3 protein. The table has about 680,000 distinct CDR3 sequences, roughly 49% seen once. Input material: blood. These TCRs come from a woman aged 55-70 years in good health.

This clonotype was counted a few times. The V call is TRBV28, the J call TRBJ1-1, with D possibly being TRBD1 (5 bases). This CDR3 is built from 14 residues. Trimming stripped 3 bases from V and 5 bases from J, with 13 bases between. Per germline, CDR1 MDHEN and CDR2 SYDVKM. Written as DNA, the CDR3 is TGTGCCAGCAGTTTCCCAGGGATTATAACTGAAGCTTTCTTT. Its translation: CASSFPGIITEAFF.

The chain recombines TRBV6-2 or TRBV6-3 with TRBJ2-3; D is unresolved. Germline V gene sequence: CDR1 MNHEY, CDR2 SVGEGT. The V gene lost 4 bases and the J gene lost 6 bases, with 8 bases spanning the gap. The CDR3 contains 12 residues. The CDR3 here is CASSSVGDTQYF. CDR3 in DNA: TGTGCCAGCAGTTCGGTTGGGGATACGCAGTATTTT.

The genes are TRBV29-1 and TRBJ2-4; 8 nucleotides agree with TRBD1. This CDR3 comprises 14 residues. Trimming removed 4 bases from V and 7 bases from J; junction bases left unmatched: 9. Germline CDR1 SQVTM, CDR2 ANQGSEA. The CDR3 sequence is CSVGQGASSNIQYF. The DNA for the CDR3 is TGCAGCGTTGGTCAGGGGGCTAGTTCTAACATTCAGTACTTC.

The V and J genes are TRBV6-5 and TRBJ2-4, with 12 bases that match TRBD2. The germline V gene has CDR1 MNHEY and CDR2 SVGAGI. The CDR3 runs to 15 residues. J lost 13 bases, V lost 8 bases, and 15 bases had no gene match. CDR3 sequence reads: CASLLAGGEDNEQYF. DNA for the CDR3: TGTGCCAGCCTCCTAGCGGGAGGGGAGGACAATGAGCAGTACTTC.

In this sample, this clonotype turned up a few times. This chain links TRBV11-2 with TRBJ2-7; TRBD2 is a possible D gene (5 bases). From germline, CDR1 is SGHAT and CDR2 FQNNGV. This CDR3 comprises 14 residues. V was pared by 5 bases and J by 6 bases, with 17 bases between. As DNA, the CDR3 is TGTGCCAGCAGCCCCGAGGCCCTAGCATCCGAGCAGTACTTC. It translates to CASSPEALASEQYF.

V is TRBV10-3 and J is TRBJ1-6; D unclear. The germline V gene encodes CDR1 ENHRY and CDR2 SYGVKD. The CDR3 sequence is 13 residues long. The germline V and J ends were trimmed by 11 bases and 7 bases, with 15 bases remaining between them. The CDR3 region has the DNA TGTGCCTCAGCACGGCAGAACAATTCACCCCTCCACTTT. Translated, it gives CASARQNNSPLHF.

This chain connects TRBV29-1 to TRBJ2-1; 9 bases map to TRBD2. This CDR3 region has 14 residues. Germline V CDR1 and CDR2: SQVTM, ANQGSEA. Germline trimming cut 6 bases from V and 8 bases from J; bases unmatched to any gene: 11. CDR3 protein: CSVLPELAGDEQFF. DNA of the CDR3: TGCAGCGTCCTTCCGGAACTAGCGGGCGATGAGCAGTTCTTC.

The genes are TRBV9 and TRBJ1-1, with D tentatively TRBD1 (5 bases). In germline, CDR1 is SGDLS, CDR2 YYNGEE. This CDR3 has 17 residues. The V gene lost 4 bases and the J gene lost 4 bases, with 23 bases spanning the gap. Here the CDR3 DNA reads TGTGCCAGCAGCTTTCCCCCAGCAGGCAGGGATCCCACTGAAGCTTTCTTT. Its protein is CASSFPPAGRDPTEAFF.

This clonotype was found once. The V and J genes are TRBV4-3 and TRBJ2-7; D gene ambiguous. Trimming left V 2 bases short and J 0 bases short, with 8 bases between. This CDR3 has 14 residues. The germline CDR1 and CDR2 sequences are LGHNA and YSLEER. The CDR3 loop reads CASSQRVNSYEQYF. DNA of the CDR3: TGCGCCAGCAGCCAAAGGGTAAACTCCTACGAGCAGTACTTC.

This chain uses TRBV28 with TRBJ2-1, with 8 bases aligning to TRBD2. J gave up 9 bases and V 7 bases, and 14 bases lay outside the gene matches. CDR1 is MDHEN and CDR2 is SYDVKM in the germline V gene. The CDR3 has 15 residues. The CDR3 reads CASIVAGGRSSEQFF. The CDR3 DNA reads TGTGCCAGCATAGTTGCGGGAGGACGTTCGAGTGAGCAGTTCTTC. Variable domain in full (rest from reference TRBV28 and TRBJ2-1): DVKVTQSSRYLVKRTGEKVFLECVQDMDHENMFWYRQDPGLGLRLIYFSYDVKMKEKGDIPEGYSVSREKKERFSLILESASTNQTSMYLCASIVAGGRSSEQFFGPGTRLTVL.

In this sample, this clonotype turned up once. The chain is built from TRBV7-2 and TRBJ1-4; D is perhaps TRBD1 (5 bases). From germline, CDR1 is SGHTA and CDR2 FQGNSA. Deletions cut 5 bases from V and 0 bases from J, with 10 bases between. The CDR3 loop spans 15 amino acids. The CDR3 sequence: CASSGAYATNEKLFF. The CDR3 DNA sequence: TGTGCCAGCAGCGGGGCGTATGCAACTAATGAAAAACTGTTTTTT.

This clonotype was seen a single time. The V and J genes are TRBV9 and TRBJ2-7, with D possibly TRBD1 on 5 matching bases. The germline CDR1 and CDR2 sequences are SGDLS and YYNGEE. Trimming cost V 4 bases and J 6 bases, with 23 bases left between them. This CDR3 region has 16 residues. The CDR3 region has the DNA TGTGCCAGCAGCCCCAATCAGGTTTTATGGGGCCGCGAGCAGTACTTC. Translating gives CASSPNQVLWGREQYF.

The J gene is TRBJ1-2, the V gene TRBV29-1; D remains unclear. CDR1 is SQVTM, CDR2 ANQGSEA, per germline. V was pared by 0 bases and J by 4 bases, with 18 bases between. CDR3 size: 16 residues. This CDR3 is CSVEDPERVRPYGYTF. The CDR3 DNA reads TGCAGCGTTGAAGATCCTGAGAGGGTTCGGCCCTATGGCTACACCTTC.

DNA for the CDR3: TGTGCCAGCAGCTTCCTCGAGGGGTCAGAGCAGTACTTC. Translating it yields CASSFLEGSEQYF. J is TRBJ2-4 and V is TRBV11-2; D may match TRBD1 or TRBD2 (5 bases each). V lost 3 bases and J 13 bases, leaving 16 bases between the germline ends. This CDR3 comprises 13 residues. Germline assignment: CDR1 SGHAT and CDR2 FQNNGV. Variable domain in full (rest from reference TRBV11-2 and TRBJ2-4): EAGVAQSPRYKIIEKRQSVAFWCNPISGHATLYWYQQILGQGPKLLIQFQNNGVVDDSQLPKDRFSAERLKGVDSTLKIQPAKLEDSAVYLCASSFLEGSEQYFGAGTRLSVL.

This chain connects TRBV27 to TRBJ2-1; TRBD2 matches 9 bases. Trimming removed 3 bases from V and 0 bases from J; junction bases left unmatched: 6. The germline CDR1 and CDR2 sequences are MNHEY and SMNVEV (reference sequence). CDR3 size: 17 residues. CDR3 amino acids: CASSFLRSGSSYNEQFF. In nucleotides, the CDR3 is TGTGCCAGCAGTTTTCTACGTAGCGGGAGCTCCTACAATGAGCAGTTCTTC.